A selection of T cell receptor beta chains follows, all from one sample in a study of blood T cell repertoires in COVID-19. The data were produced by immunoSEQ multiplex PCR, yet TCRdb's version contains in-frame clones alone and is incomplete. The repertoire holds approximately 180,000 clones, with 75% to 90% as singletons. Material: peripheral blood. The source of these receptors is a man in his 60s with acute or convalescent COVID-19. Each CDR3 is given with its conserved first and last residue. The order of the fields is clone size, D gene, V gene, J gene, CDR3 length, CDR3 DNA, CDR3 protein. A D gene is named only where the DNA matches it firmly. A clone size is listed for some rows: how often the clone was seen (once, few, many), or a class if it is expanded.

.	.	TRBV7-9	TRBJ2-5	15	TGTGCCAGCAGCTCACCGCACAGGGCGAGAGAGACCCAGTACTTC	CASSSPHRARETQYF
.	TRBD2	TRBV30	TRBJ2-3	16	TGTGCCTGGAGTCGCCCCTCTAGCGGGAGACCGGATACGCAGTATTTT	CAWSRPSSGRPDTQYF
.	.	TRBV7-9	TRBJ2-7	15	TGTGCCAGCAGCTTATCCGACACAGGGATGAGGGAGCAGTACTTC	CASSLSDTGMREQYF
.	TRBD2	TRBV19	TRBJ2-7	15	TGTGCCAGTAGTGCGCGACTAGCGGGAAGGTACGAGCAGTACTTC	CASSARLAGRYEQYF
.	.	TRBV28	TRBJ1-2	13	TGTGCCAGCAGCCCGACTCTGAGGTATGGCTACACCTTC	CASSPTLRYGYTF
.	.	TRBV18	TRBJ1-2	13	TGTGCCAGCTCACCGGCTCATGGTGTAGGCTACACCTTC	CASSPAHGVGYTF
.	TRBD1	TRBV12-3/TRBV12-4	TRBJ2-7	13	TGTGCCAGCAGTTTAGGGACAGGGCGGCCGATAGACTTC	CASSLGTGRPIDF
.	TRBD1	TRBV5-6	TRBJ2-7	16	TGTGCCAGCCGGAGAGGCGGGACAGGGTTTCCTCTCGAGCAGTACTTC	CASRRGGTGFPLEQYF
.	TRBD1	TRBV5-1	TRBJ2-5	15	TGCGCCAGCAGCCCGGGACAGTCGTTCCAAGAGACCCAGTACTTC	CASSPGQSFQETQYF
.	.	TRBV5-5	TRBJ1-2	13	TGTGCCAGCAAGAGGGAAGAGGCCTATGGCTACACCTTC	CASKREEAYGYTF
.	TRBD1	TRBV5-6	TRBJ1-5	14	TGTGCCAGCAGCGGGGGACAGGGAGGTCAGCCCCAGCATTTT	CASSGGQGGQPQHF
.	.	TRBV30	TRBJ1-1	14	TGTGCCTGGAGAAGCGGCGGTATGAACACTGAAGCTTTCTTT	CAWRSGGMNTEAFF
.	.	TRBV5-4	TRBJ2-2	13	TGTGCCAGCAGTCCAGGGGCGACCGGGGAGCTGTTTTTT	CASSPGATGELFF
.	TRBD2	TRBV4-1	TRBJ2-7	15	TGCGCCAGCAGCCAAGATGGGACTAGCGTCTACGAGCAGTACTTC	CASSQDGTSVYEQYF
.	TRBD1	TRBV4-1	TRBJ2-7	15	TGCGCCAGCAGCCCGACCGGGACAGTGCCCTACGAGCAGTACTTC	CASSPTGTVPYEQYF
.	TRBD2	TRBV4-2	TRBJ2-4	20	TGTGCCAGCAGCCAAGTAGCTCTAGCGGGAGAAGTAGGGACCAAAAACATTCAGTACTTC	CASSQVALAGEVGTKNIQYF
.	.	TRBV9	TRBJ2-2	16	TGTGCCAGCAGCGCTCCGTCAGGTTTAAACACCGGGGAGCTGTTTTTT	CASSAPSGLNTGELFF
.	.	TRBV7-2	TRBJ2-2	15	TGTGCCAGCAGGCCTGGGCAGCCGAACACCGGGGAGCTGTTTTTT	CASRPGQPNTGELFF
.	TRBD2	TRBV11-2	TRBJ2-1	15	TGTGCCAGCAGCCGAGCTAGCGGGAGGAACAATGAGCAGTTCTTC	CASSRASGRNNEQFF
.	TRBD1	TRBV20-1	TRBJ2-7	13	TGCAGTGCTAGTGGGACAGCCCTCGGGGAGCAGTACTTC	CSASGTALGEQYF
.	TRBD2	TRBV28	TRBJ2-3	18	TGTGCCAGCAGAAATATTCCTAGCGGGAGTGGAGGCACAGATACGCAGTATTTT	CASRNIPSGSGGTDTQYF
.	.	TRBV27	TRBJ1-6	13	TGTGCCAGCAGTTTCAGGGGTGAGTCACCCCTCCACTTT	CASSFRGESPLHF
.	.	TRBV6-2/TRBV6-3	TRBJ2-3	11	TGTGCCAGCAGTTTCGGGTTGACGCAGTATTTT	CASSFGLTQYF
.	TRBD2	TRBV10-1	TRBJ2-2	18	TGCGCCAGCAGAGGCAGAGGACTAGCGGGAGCCCGAGCCGGGGAGCTGTTTTTT	CASRGRGLAGARAGELFF
.	TRBD2	TRBV7-2	TRBJ2-7	15	TGTGCCAGCAGCCCCGGACTAGCGGCTTCCTACGAGCAGTACTTC	CASSPGLAASYEQYF
.	.	TRBV6-5	TRBJ1-1	13	TGTGCCAGCCTCAGGGGTGGGAACACTGAAGCTTTCTTT	CASLRGGNTEAFF
.	.	TRBV6-5	TRBJ1-3	15	TGTGCCAGCAGGACCACCCGGGACTCTGGAAACACCATATATTTT	CASRTTRDSGNTIYF
.	.	TRBV5-1	TRBJ1-1	13	TGCGCCAGCAGCTTGGTAGGGGCCACTGAAGCTTTCTTT	CASSLVGATEAFF
.	.	TRBV29-1	TRBJ1-1	13	TGCAGCGTTGAAGACAGGGGTTACACTGAAGCTTTCTTT	CSVEDRGYTEAFF
.	TRBD2	TRBV9	TRBJ2-5	16	TGTGCCAGCAGCGTAGGGTCTAGCGGGAGTAGAGAGACCCAGTACTTC	CASSVGSSGSRETQYF
.	.	TRBV6-6	TRBJ1-5	13	TGTGCCAGCATGGGTTGGACTGATCAGCCCCAGCATTTT	CASMGWTDQPQHF
.	TRBD1	TRBV11-1	TRBJ2-7	14	TGTGCCAGCAGCCAACAGGGGGCCACCTACGAGCAGTACTTC	CASSQQGATYEQYF
.	.	TRBV28	TRBJ1-3	14	TGTGCCAGCACCTCACCGGGCTCTGGAAACACCATATATTTT	CASTSPGSGNTIYF
.	.	TRBV7-3	TRBJ1-2	13	TGTGCCAGCAGCTTATATCGGGTCTATGGCTACACCTTC	CASSLYRVYGYTF
.	.	TRBV27	TRBJ2-1	16	TGTGCCAGCAGTTTATCGCTCAGGGTATCTTACAATGAGCAGTTCTTC	CASSLSLRVSYNEQFF
.	.	TRBV15	TRBJ1-5	15	TGTGCCACCAGCAGAGACCCCGGGTTCAATCAGCCCCAGCATTTT	CATSRDPGFNQPQHF
.	TRBD2	TRBV7-3	TRBJ2-1	14	TGTGCCAGCAGCTTAACGGGACTAGCTCTTGAGCAGTTCTTC	CASSLTGLALEQFF
.	.	TRBV7-3	TRBJ1-1	13	TGTGCCAGCAGCTCAACGGGGGGGCGTGAAGCTTTCTTT	CASSSTGGREAFF
.	.	TRBV6-1	TRBJ1-6	17	TGTGCCAGCAGTGAGCACACGGGAAGCTCCTATAATTCACCCCTCCACTTT	CASSEHTGSSYNSPLHF
.	.	TRBV3-1/TRBV3-2	TRBJ2-1	15	TGTGCCAGCAGCTACACTTATTCGCGAGGCAATGAGCAGTTCTTC	CASSYTYSRGNEQFF
few	TRBD2	TRBV19	TRBJ2-1	12	TGTGCCAGTAGTATAAGCGGGGGGGTGCAGTTCTTC	CASSISGGVQFF
.	.	TRBV18	TRBJ2-5	16	TGTGCCAGCTCACCACAGAGGAGAAAGGGGCAAGAGACCCAGTACTTC	CASSPQRRKGQETQYF
.	.	TRBV6-6	TRBJ1-2	13	TGTGCCAGCACCCTCGGGACACAAAAAGGCTACACCTTC	CASTLGTQKGYTF
.	TRBD1	TRBV27	TRBJ1-2	14	TGTGCCAGCAGTTCCTCGGACAGGGCGGGGGGCTACACCTTC	CASSSSDRAGGYTF
.	TRBD2	TRBV19	TRBJ2-7	14	TGTGCCAGTAGTCCCCGGCGGGAGAACCCCGAGCAGTACTTC	CASSPRRENPEQYF
.	TRBD2	TRBV11-3	TRBJ2-1	15	TGTGCCAGCAGCCTAACCGGGACTAGCGTCGGTGAGCAGTTCTTC	CASSLTGTSVGEQFF
.	.	TRBV7-3	TRBJ2-1	14	TGTGCCAGCAGCTTAACAGGGACTCCAGGGGAGCAGTTCTTC	CASSLTGTPGEQFF
once	TRBD2	TRBV19	TRBJ2-1	16	TGTGCCAGTAGTTTACTAGCGGGAGGGCTTTTTGCTGAGCAGTTCTTC	CASSLLAGGLFAEQFF
.	.	TRBV2	TRBJ2-4	13	TGTGCCAGCAGTGTACAGGGGGGGGTCGGTCGGAACTTC	CASSVQGGVGRNF
.	TRBD2	TRBV6-5	TRBJ2-7	15	TGTGCCAGCAGTTACTCGAGTCTAGCGGGAGGCGAGCAGTACTTC	CASSYSSLAGGEQYF
.	.	TRBV7-9	TRBJ1-3	16	TGTGCCAGCAGCTGGGCCCGGGAAGTCTCTGGAAACACCATATATTTT	CASSWAREVSGNTIYF